This record looks at one T cell receptor beta chain sequence and its context. What antigen it recognizes has not been identified. No clone much larger than this one lies a single base away; base qualities are absent. One collaborating source in Seattle enrolled patients during active infection and followed them longitudinally through the course of disease. Each collaborating institution followed its own protocols to collect whole blood in K2EDTA tubes. For TCRbeta analysis, collaborators shipped samples in one of three forms: frozen whole blood, isolated PBMCs, or DNA extracted from either of those sample types. TCRbeta CDR3 regions were amplified from genomic DNA using the immunoSEQ Assay, a bias-controlled multiplex PCR. The study's own analysis went as follows. Nucleated cell counts per sample were estimated from amplification of reference gene primers within the assay. Sequence reads were collapsed and filtered to measure the absolute abundance of every unique TCRbeta CDR3 rearrangement. For each sample, productive Simpson clonality was calculated by taking the square root of Simpson's diversity index across productive rearrangements. The clones in this table, taken by TCRdb from immuneACCESS, are in-frame only. Not every clone is retained; where verified, under half of the shortfall comes from an unresolved V gene, and the cause of the rest is unknown. That table furnishes V, J and clone size, whereas the DNA furnished D and trimming. The sample yields 250,000 to 350,000 clones; approximately 85% were counted once. The ten largest clones represent 0.75% to 0.95% of the sample.

This sample is drawn from a study of blood T cell repertoires in COVID-19 (dated by TCRdb to 2018 to 2020). Regarding the research as a whole: Samples from collaborators originated in the United States, Italy and Spain and spanned both the acute and convalescent phases of COVID-19. Nearly every sample came with metadata listing a de-identified subject ID, COVID-19 status, age in years and sex. Where available, HLA class I and class II types were taken from metadata supplied by the sample provider and were not determined by assay-based typing. The samples were drawn from the first 160 participants of the ongoing ImmuneRACE study and from over 950 subjects provided by 6 global collaborators. The dataset comprised deeply sampled blood TCRbeta repertoires from subjects exposed to, actively infected with, or recovered from COVID-19. The repertoires were released in a freely available public database meant as a resource for research on the immune response to SARS-CoV-2. The material from the prospective study consisted of cDNA or gDNA derived from T cells, B-cell-depleted T cells, or PBMCs.

Per the germline V gene, MNHEY is the CDR1 and SVGAGI is the CDR2. The CDR3 runs 15 residues from the cysteine to the phenylalanine. CDR3 DNA is the only sequence kept; it has 45 bases, read in frame from the first base. The V end gives up 2 bases and the J end 3 bases, leaving 4 bases in the junction not matched to a gene. What the study reported, not specific to this receptor: The quantity of clinical and demographic metadata differed by source and by participant and was supplied without curation.

The sequence was collected from a human donor with COVID-19, enrolled during active disease. The donor label of this sample is uncertain. This receptor chain uses TRBV6-5 and TRBJ2-5, with TRBD1 matching 9 junction bases. The specimen sequenced was peripheral blood. DNA sequence: TGTGCCAGCAGTTACGGGACAGGGTGGGAAGAGACCCAGTACTTC. The translation is CASSYGTGWEETQYF.